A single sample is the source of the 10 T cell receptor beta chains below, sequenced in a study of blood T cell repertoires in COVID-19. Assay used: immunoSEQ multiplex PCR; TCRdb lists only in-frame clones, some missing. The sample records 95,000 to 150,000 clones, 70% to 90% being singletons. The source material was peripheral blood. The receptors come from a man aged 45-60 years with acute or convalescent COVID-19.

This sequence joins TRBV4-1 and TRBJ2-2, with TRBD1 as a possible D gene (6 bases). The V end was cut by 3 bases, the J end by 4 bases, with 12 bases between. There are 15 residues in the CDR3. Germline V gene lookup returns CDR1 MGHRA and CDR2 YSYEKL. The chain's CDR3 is CASSHPGASTGELFF. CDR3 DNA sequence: TGCGCCAGCAGCCATCCAGGGGCGAGCACCGGGGAGCTGTTTTTT.

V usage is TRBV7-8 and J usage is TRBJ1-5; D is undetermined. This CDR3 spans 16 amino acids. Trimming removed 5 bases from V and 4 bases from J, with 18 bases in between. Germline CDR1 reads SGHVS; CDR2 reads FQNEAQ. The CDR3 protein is CASSVSIRGLNQPQHF. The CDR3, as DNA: TGTGCCAGCAGCGTTAGCATCAGAGGGCTTAATCAGCCCCAGCATTTT.

CDR3 loop: CASSRLAGGNEQFF. As DNA, the CDR3 is TGTGCCAGCAGCAGATTAGCGGGGGGCAATGAGCAGTTCTTC. The rearrangement joins TRBV5-8 to TRBJ2-1; 10 bases agree with TRBD2. The length of the CDR3 is 14 residues. Per the germline V gene, CDR1 is SGHTS and CDR2 is YDEGEE. The ends lost 4 bases at V and 6 bases at J; junction bases unmatched: 4.

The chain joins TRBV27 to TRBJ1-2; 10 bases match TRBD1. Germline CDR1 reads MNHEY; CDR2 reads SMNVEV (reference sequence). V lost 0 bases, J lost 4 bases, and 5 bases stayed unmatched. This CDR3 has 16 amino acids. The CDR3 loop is CASSLSGTGEPYGYTF. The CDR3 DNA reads TGTGCCAGCAGTTTATCTGGGACAGGGGAACCCTATGGCTACACCTTC.

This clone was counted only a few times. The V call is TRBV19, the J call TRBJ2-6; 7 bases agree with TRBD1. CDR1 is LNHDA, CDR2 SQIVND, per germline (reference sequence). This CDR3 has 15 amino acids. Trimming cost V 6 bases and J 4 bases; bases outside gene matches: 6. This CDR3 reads CASSLTGVGANVLTF. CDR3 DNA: TGTGCCAGTAGCCTTACAGGGGTAGGGGCCAACGTCCTGACTTTC.

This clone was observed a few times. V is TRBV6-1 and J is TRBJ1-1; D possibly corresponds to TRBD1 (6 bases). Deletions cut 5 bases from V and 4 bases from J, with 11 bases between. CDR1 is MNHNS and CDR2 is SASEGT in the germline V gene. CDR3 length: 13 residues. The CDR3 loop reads CASSPGVVTEAFF. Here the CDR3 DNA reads TGTGCCAGCAGTCCAGGGGTGGTCACTGAAGCTTTCTTT.

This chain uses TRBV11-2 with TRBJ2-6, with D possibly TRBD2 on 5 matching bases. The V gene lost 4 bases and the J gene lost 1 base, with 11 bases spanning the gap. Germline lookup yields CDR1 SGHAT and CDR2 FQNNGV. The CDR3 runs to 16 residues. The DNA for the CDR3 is TGTGCCAGCAGCTCACGGACTGATTCTGGGGCCAACGTCCTGACTTTC. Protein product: CASSSRTDSGANVLTF.

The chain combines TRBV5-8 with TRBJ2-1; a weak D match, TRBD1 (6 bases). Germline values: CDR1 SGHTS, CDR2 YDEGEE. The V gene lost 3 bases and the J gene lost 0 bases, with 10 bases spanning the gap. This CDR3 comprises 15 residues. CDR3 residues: CASSYGQSSYNEQFF. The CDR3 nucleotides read TGTGCCAGCAGCTACGGACAGAGCTCCTACAATGAGCAGTTCTTC.

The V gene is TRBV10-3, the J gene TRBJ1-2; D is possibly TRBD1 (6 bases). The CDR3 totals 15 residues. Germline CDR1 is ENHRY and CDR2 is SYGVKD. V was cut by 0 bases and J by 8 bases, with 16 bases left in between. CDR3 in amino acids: CAISESKLTGNGYTF. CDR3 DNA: TGTGCCATCAGTGAGTCGAAGTTAACAGGGAACGGCTACACCTTC.

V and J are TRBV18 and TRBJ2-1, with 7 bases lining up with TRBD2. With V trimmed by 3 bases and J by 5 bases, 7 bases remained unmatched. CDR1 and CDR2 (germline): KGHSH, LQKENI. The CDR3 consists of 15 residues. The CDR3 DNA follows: TGTGCCAGCTCACCCCGAGGGACTACTAACAATGAGCAGTTCTTC. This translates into CASSPRGTTNNEQFF.